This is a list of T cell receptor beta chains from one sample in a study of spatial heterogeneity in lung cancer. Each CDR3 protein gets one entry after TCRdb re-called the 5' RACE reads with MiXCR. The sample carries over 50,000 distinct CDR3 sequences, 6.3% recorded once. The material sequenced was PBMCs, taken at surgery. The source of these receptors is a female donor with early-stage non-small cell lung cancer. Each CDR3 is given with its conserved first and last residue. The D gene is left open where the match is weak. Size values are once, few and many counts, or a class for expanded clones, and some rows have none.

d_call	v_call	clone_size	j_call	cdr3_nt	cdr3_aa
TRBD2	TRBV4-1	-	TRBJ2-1	TGCGCCACCGCCGTACTAGCGGGGGGGCCTGGTGAGCAGTTCTTC	CATAVLAGGPGEQFF
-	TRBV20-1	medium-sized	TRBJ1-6	TGCAGTCTAGCGAGACAGGCGGTAAATTCACCCCTCCACTTT	CSLARQAVNSPLHF
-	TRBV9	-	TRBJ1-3	TGTGCCAGCAGCGTAGAGCCAGGCGGGGGTACTGGAAACACCATATATTTT	CASSVEPGGGTGNTIYF
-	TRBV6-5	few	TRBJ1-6	TGTGCCAGCCGCGCCGGTGCGGGTAATTCACCCCTCCACTTT	CASRAGAGNSPLHF
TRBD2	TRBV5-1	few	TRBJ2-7	TGCGCCAGCAGCTTGGGGGGTAGCGGGCGCTCCTACGAGCAGTACTTC	CASSLGGSGRSYEQYF
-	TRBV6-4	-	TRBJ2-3	TGTGCCAGCAGTGACAGGGGTCAGGCAGATACGCAGTATTTT	CASSDRGQADTQYF
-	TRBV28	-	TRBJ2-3	TGTGCCAGCAGACTAGTGGGGGCTGATACGCAGTATTTT	CASRLVGADTQYF
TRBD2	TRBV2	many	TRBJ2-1	TGTGCCAGCAGCTTATTAACCGGGACTAGCGGGGGTCGTAGCTCCTACAATGAGCAGTTCTTC	CASSLLTGTSGGRSSYNEQFF
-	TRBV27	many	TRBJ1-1	TGTGCCACCTTCTCCCGGATGAACACTGAAGCTTTCTTT	CATFSRMNTEAFF
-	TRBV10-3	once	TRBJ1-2	TGTGCCATCACCGGGAGAACCTATGGCTACACCTTC	CAITGRTYGYTF
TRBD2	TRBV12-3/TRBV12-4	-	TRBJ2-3	TGTGCCAGCACCTTAGTGGGACTAGCGGGAGCAGATACGCAGTATTTT	CASTLVGLAGADTQYF
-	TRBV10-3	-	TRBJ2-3	TGTGCCATCACCCAGCCGGGGGCCACAGATACGCAGTATTTT	CAITQPGATDTQYF
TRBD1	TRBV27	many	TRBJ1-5	TGTGCCAGCAGTCAACACACAGGGGAGAATCAGCCCCAGCATTTT	CASSQHTGENQPQHF
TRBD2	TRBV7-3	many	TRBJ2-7	TGTGCCAGCAGCTTTAGGACTAGCGGGATCTACGAGCAGTACTTC	CASSFRTSGIYEQYF
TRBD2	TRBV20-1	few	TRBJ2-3	TGCAGTGCTAACCCTAGAAGCGGGAGTCCTAGCACAGATACGCAGTATTTT	CSANPRSGSPSTDTQYF
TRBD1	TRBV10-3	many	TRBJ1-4	TGTGCCATCAGTGAGTCGACAGGGGAAGAAAAACTGTTTTTT	CAISESTGEEKLFF
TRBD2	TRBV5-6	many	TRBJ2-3	TGTGCCAGCAGCCCTGGACTAGCGGCACTCCCGAGCGATACGCAGTATTTT	CASSPGLAALPSDTQYF
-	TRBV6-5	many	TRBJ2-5	TGTGCCAGCGGACGGGACGTCAGGGGCGAAGAGACCCAGTACTTC	CASGRDVRGEETQYF
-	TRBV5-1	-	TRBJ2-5	TGCGCCAGCATCCTTGGGCTCGGTCCTACGGAGACCCAGTACTTC	CASILGLGPTETQYF
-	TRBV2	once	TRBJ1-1	TGTGCCAGCAGGGGAACAGGGACCCGCCGAGAGGACACTGAAGCTTTCTTT	CASRGTGTRREDTEAFF
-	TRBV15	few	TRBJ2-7	TGTGCCACCAGCAGAGATCGTCGGGGCTACGAGCAGTACTTC	CATSRDRRGYEQYF
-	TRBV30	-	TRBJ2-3	TGTGCCTTGAAAAGGGGTCGCACAGATACGCAGTATTTT	CALKRGRTDTQYF
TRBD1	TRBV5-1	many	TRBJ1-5	TGCGCCAGCAGCGACGGGACAGTTTCCGGGGCCCAGCATTTT	CASSDGTVSGAQHF
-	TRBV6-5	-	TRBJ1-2	TGTGCCAGCAGCACGGACAGCTATGGCTACACCTTC	CASSTDSYGYTF
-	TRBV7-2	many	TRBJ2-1	TGTGCCAGCAGCTACGCTTCGGACAATGAGCAGTTCTTC	CASSYASDNEQFF
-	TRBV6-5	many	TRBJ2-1	TGTGCCAGCAATCCGGGAAACCTACAATTCTTC	CASNPGNLQFF
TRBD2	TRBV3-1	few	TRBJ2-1	TGTGCCAGCAGTCCCGGTTCGCGTGGATTAGCGGGGATAAATGAGCAGTTCTTC	CASSPGSRGLAGINEQFF
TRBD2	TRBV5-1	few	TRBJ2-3	TGCGCCAGCAGCTCTAAAGGCGGGGGGTCAGATACGCAGTATTTT	CASSSKGGGSDTQYF
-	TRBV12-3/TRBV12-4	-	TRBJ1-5	TGTGCCAGCAGTTTGAGGGGACCCTATAGCAATCAGCCCCAGCATTTT	CASSLRGPYSNQPQHF
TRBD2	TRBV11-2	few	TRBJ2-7	TGTGCCAGCAGCCCAATAGCGGGAGTGCCGTCCTACGAGCAGTACTTC	CASSPIAGVPSYEQYF
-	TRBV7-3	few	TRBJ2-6	TGTGCCAGCAGCCACTCCGGGCCCGGAGTATTTGGGGCCAACGTCCTGACTTTC	CASSHSGPGVFGANVLTF
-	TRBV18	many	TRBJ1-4	TGTGCCAGCTCACCTCCGGCAGGGTTGGACGAAAAACTGTTTTTT	CASSPPAGLDEKLFF
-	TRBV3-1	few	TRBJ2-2	TGTGCCAGCAGCCAAGGACAGCTATTGGCGAACACCGGGGAGCTGTTTTTT	CASSQGQLLANTGELFF
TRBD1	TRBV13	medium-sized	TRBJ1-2	TGTGCCAGCGAAAAGACAGGGGCGAACTATGGCTACACCTTC	CASEKTGANYGYTF
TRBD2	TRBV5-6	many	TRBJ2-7	TGTGCCAGCAGCTTGGAACTAGCGGGAGTCTACGAGCAGTACTTC	CASSLELAGVYEQYF
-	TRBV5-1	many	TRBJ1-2	TGCGCCAGCAGCTTGGAACAGTCTTCCTATGGCTACACCTTC	CASSLEQSSYGYTF
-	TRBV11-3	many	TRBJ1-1	TGTGCCAGCAGCCTTCTCAGGGGCCTGAACACTGAAGCTTTCTTT	CASSLLRGLNTEAFF
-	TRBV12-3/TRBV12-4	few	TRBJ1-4	TGTGCCAGCAGTTTTGGGGCAGGGGAGGAAAAACTGTTTTTT	CASSFGAGEEKLFF
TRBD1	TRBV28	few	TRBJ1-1	TGTGCCAGCAGTTCCACCAGACAGGGGGCCGGAAGAAACACTGAAGCTTTCTTT	CASSSTRQGAGRNTEAFF
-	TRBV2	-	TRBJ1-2	TGTGCCAGCAGTGAATCGACGGCCCTCTGGGGCTACACCTTC	CASSESTALWGYTF
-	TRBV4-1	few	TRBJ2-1	TGCGCCAGCAGCCAAGTACGAAGAGGGAATGAGCAGTTCTTC	CASSQVRRGNEQFF
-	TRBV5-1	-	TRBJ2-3	TGCGCCAGCAGCTTGAAGGGGCGGGGAAGCACAGATACGCAGTATTTT	CASSLKGRGSTDTQYF
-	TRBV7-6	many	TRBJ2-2	TGTGCCAGCAGCCCGCCGGCCGACGGGGAGCTGTTTTTT	CASSPPADGELFF
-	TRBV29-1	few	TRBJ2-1	TGCAGCGTTGAAGGGTCGTCCAGGGCTCGCAATGAGCAGTTCTTC	CSVEGSSRARNEQFF
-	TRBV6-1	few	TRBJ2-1	TGTGCCAGCAGTGAGATGTCGGTAAATGAGCAGTTCTTC	CASSEMSVNEQFF
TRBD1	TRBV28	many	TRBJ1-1	TGTGCCAGCAGGGGGACAGGGGTGAACACTGAAGCTTTCTTT	CASRGTGVNTEAFF